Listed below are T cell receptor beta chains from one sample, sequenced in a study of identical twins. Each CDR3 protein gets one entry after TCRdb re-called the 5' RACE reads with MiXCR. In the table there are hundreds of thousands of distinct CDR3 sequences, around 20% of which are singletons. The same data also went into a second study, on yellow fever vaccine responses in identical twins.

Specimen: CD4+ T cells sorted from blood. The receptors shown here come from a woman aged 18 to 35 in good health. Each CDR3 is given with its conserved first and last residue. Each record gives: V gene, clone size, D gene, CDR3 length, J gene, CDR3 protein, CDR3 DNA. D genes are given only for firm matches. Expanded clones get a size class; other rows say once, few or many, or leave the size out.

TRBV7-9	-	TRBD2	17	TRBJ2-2	CASARLAGGPNTGELFF	TGTGCCAGCGCTCGGCTAGCGGGGGGACCGAACACCGGGGAGCTGTTTTTT
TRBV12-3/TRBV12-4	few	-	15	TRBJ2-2	CASSLVDPMTGELFF	TGTGCCAGCAGTTTAGTAGACCCAATGACCGGGGAGCTGTTTTTT
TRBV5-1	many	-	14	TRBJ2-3	CASSLWQGTDTQYF	TGCGCCAGCAGCTTATGGCAGGGAACAGATACGCAGTATTTT
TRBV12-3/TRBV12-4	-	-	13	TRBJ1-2	CASSLGPGYGYTF	TGTGCCAGCAGTTTGGGGCCAGGCTATGGCTACACCTTC
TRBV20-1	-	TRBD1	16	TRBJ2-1	CSARDTGTGLGNEQFF	TGCAGTGCTAGAGACACGGGGACAGGGCTGGGGAATGAGCAGTTCTTC
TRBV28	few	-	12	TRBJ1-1	CASTGDGSEAFF	TGTGCCAGCACAGGGGATGGCTCTGAAGCTTTCTTT
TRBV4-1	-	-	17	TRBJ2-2	CASSQLFGGADTGELFF	TGCGCCAGCAGCCAGCTGTTCGGGGGCGCGGACACCGGGGAGCTGTTTTTT
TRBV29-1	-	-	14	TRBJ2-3	CSGSRDLGTDTQYF	TGCAGCGGGAGCCGGGACCTTGGCACAGATACGCAGTATTTT
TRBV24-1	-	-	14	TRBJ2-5	CATSDPNRAETQYF	TGTGCCACCAGTGACCCAAACAGGGCGGAGACCCAGTACTTC
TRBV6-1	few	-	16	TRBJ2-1	CASSETSRLAYNEQFF	TGTGCCAGCAGTGAAACGAGTAGATTGGCATACAATGAGCAGTTCTTC
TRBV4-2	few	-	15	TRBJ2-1	CASSQDVDSYNEQFF	TGTGCCAGCAGCCAAGATGTAGACAGCTACAATGAGCAGTTCTTC
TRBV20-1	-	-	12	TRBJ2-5	CSARPDGWAQYF	TGCAGTGCTAGACCCGACGGATGGGCCCAGTACTTC
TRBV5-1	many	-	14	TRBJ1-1	CASSLEWAHSEAFF	TGCGCCAGCAGCTTGGAGTGGGCACACTCTGAAGCTTTCTTT
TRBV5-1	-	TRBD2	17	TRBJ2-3	CASSLMGSGFSTDTQYF	TGCGCCAGCAGCTTGATGGGTAGCGGGTTCTCCACAGATACGCAGTATTTT
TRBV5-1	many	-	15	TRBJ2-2	CASSSATPSTGELFF	TGCGCCAGCAGCTCAGCCACGCCGAGCACCGGGGAGCTGTTTTTT
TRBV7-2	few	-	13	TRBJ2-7	CASSPRTRYEQYF	TGTGCCAGCAGCCCCCGGACCCGCTACGAGCAGTACTTC
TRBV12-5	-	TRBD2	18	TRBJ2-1	CASGSTMGLAGVRGEQFF	TGTGCTAGTGGTTCCACCATGGGACTAGCGGGAGTAAGGGGTGAGCAGTTCTTC
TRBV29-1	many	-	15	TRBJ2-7	CSVEDVGGSSYEQYF	TGCAGCGTTGAAGATGTTGGGGGGAGCTCCTACGAGCAGTACTTC
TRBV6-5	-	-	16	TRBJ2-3	CASSYSTGPSTDTQYF	TGTGCCAGCAGTTACTCGACAGGCCCTAGCACAGATACGCAGTATTTT
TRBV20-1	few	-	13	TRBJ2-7	CSARVPPTYEQYF	TGCAGTGCTAGAGTACCCCCTACCTACGAGCAGTACTTC
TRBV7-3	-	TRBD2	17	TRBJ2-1	CASSLTHRTSGNNEQFF	TGTGCCAGCAGCTTAACGCATCGGACTAGCGGGAACAATGAGCAGTTCTTC
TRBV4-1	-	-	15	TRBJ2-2	CASSTQPGHGGELFF	TGCGCCAGCAGCACCCAGCCGGGACACGGAGGGGAGCTGTTTTTT
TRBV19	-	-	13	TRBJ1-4	CASSTSEMGKLFF	TGTGCCAGTAGCACTAGTGAAATGGGGAAACTGTTTTTT
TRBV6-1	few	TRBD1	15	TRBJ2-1	CASSHNQGAGGEQFF	TGTGCCAGCAGCCACAACCAGGGGGCTGGGGGTGAGCAGTTCTTC
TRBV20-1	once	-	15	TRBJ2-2	CGARPRPRETGELFF	TGCGGTGCTAGACCTCGACCCCGGGAGACCGGGGAGCTGTTTTTT
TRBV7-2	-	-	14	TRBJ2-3	CASRKPASTDTQYF	TGTGCCAGCAGAAAACCCGCTAGCACAGATACGCAGTATTTT
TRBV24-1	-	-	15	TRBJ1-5	CATSASGNGNQPQHF	TGTGCCACCAGTGCGTCAGGGAATGGCAATCAGCCCCAGCATTTT
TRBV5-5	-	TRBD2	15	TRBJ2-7	CASSLVLADYYEQYF	TGTGCCAGCAGCTTGGTTCTAGCGGATTACTACGAGCAGTACTTC
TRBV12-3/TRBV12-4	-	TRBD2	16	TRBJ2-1	CAIRTSGGAIYNEQFF	TGTGCCATAAGGACTAGCGGGGGGGCGATCTACAATGAGCAGTTCTTC
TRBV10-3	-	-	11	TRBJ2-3	CAIQRTDTQYF	TGTGCCATCCAGCGCACAGATACGCAGTATTTT
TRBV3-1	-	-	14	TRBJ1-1	CASTERGIQTEAFF	TGTGCCAGCACCGAAAGAGGCATTCAAACTGAAGCTTTCTTT